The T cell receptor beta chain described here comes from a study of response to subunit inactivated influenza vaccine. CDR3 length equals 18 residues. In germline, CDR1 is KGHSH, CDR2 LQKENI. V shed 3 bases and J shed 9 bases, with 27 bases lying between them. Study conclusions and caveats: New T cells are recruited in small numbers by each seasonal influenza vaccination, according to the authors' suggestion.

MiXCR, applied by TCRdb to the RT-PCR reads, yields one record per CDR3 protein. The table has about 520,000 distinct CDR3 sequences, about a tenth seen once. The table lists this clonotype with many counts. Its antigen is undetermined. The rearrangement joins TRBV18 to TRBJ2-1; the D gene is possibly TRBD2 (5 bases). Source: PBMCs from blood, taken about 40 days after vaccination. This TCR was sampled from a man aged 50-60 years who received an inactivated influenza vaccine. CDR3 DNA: TGTGCCAGCTCACCGCCCCCCGGACCGGACGGAGGTGAGAGTGAGCAGTTCTTC. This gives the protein CASSPPPGPDGGESEQFF.